The rows below give T cell receptor beta chains drawn from one sample of a study of blood T cell repertoires in COVID-19. Profiled with immunoSEQ multiplex PCR; TCRdb holds only in-frame clones, not every one. Counted here are about 300,000 clones, 87% occurring once; the ten biggest clones make up around 1.5%. Sequenced input: peripheral blood. These receptor sequences come from a woman in her forties who had recovered from COVID-19. CDR3s include the opening cysteine and the closing phenylalanine or tryptophan. The D gene is left open where the match is weak. Expanded clones get a size class; other rows say once, few or many, or leave the size out.

V gene	J gene	D gene	clone size	CDR3 protein	CDR3 DNA
TRBV28	TRBJ2-3	TRBD2	.	CASRRLAGGRYPDTQYF	TGTGCCAGCAGGCGACTAGCGGGGGGGCGTTACCCAGATACGCAGTATTTT
TRBV14	TRBJ1-1	.	.	CASSLNLGGADTEAFF	TGTGCCAGCAGCCTCAACCTGGGAGGGGCGGACACTGAAGCTTTCTTT
TRBV19	TRBJ1-1	.	few	CASNGPGRTEAFF	TGTGCCAGTAATGGTCCGGGGAGGACTGAAGCTTTCTTT
TRBV6-6	TRBJ2-7	TRBD2	.	CASSYTLRGGTEQYF	TGTGCCAGCAGTTACACCCTACGGGGAGGGACCGAGCAGTACTTC
TRBV6-5	TRBJ1-2	TRBD1	.	CASSHSTGGDGYTF	TGTGCCAGCAGCCACTCGACAGGGGGGGATGGCTACACCTTC
TRBV9	TRBJ2-3	.	once	CASSVDTSTDTQYF	TGTGCCAGCAGCGTAGACACCAGCACAGATACGCAGTATTTT
TRBV2	TRBJ2-5	.	.	CAKGETQYF	TGTGCCAAGGGGGAGACCCAGTACTTC
TRBV29-1	TRBJ1-1	.	.	CSGFWRVNTEAFF	TGCAGCGGATTTTGGCGGGTAAACACTGAAGCTTTCTTT
TRBV5-6	TRBJ1-2	.	.	CASSLGQNRYGYTF	TGTGCCAGCAGCTTAGGACAGAATCGCTATGGCTACACCTTC
TRBV4-1	TRBJ2-7	TRBD1	.	CASSQAWTGGKYEQYF	TGCGCCAGCAGCCAAGCTTGGACAGGGGGAAAGTACGAGCAGTACTTC
TRBV7-6	TRBJ1-1	.	.	CASSPRGPTWDTEAFF	TGTGCCAGCAGCCCGCGGGGCCCTACTTGGGACACTGAAGCTTTCTTT
TRBV6-5	TRBJ2-3	.	.	CASSLQGPPTDTQYF	TGTGCCAGCAGCCTACAGGGACCCCCCACAGATACGCAGTATTTT
TRBV5-1	TRBJ2-2	TRBD2	.	CASSLTSANTGELFF	TGCGCCAGCAGCTTGACTAGCGCGAACACCGGGGAGCTGTTTTTT
TRBV10-3	TRBJ2-7	.	.	CAIRTGGGNYEQYF	TGTGCCATCAGAACCGGAGGAGGGAATTACGAGCAGTACTTC
TRBV5-1	TRBJ1-2	.	.	CASSLGRQDYGYTF	TGCGCCAGCAGCTTGGGGCGTCAGGACTATGGCTACACCTTC
TRBV6-5	TRBJ1-2	.	.	CASSYSLGSLNYGYTF	TGTGCCAGCAGTTACTCGCTCGGGTCACTTAACTATGGCTACACCTTC
TRBV6-1	TRBJ1-5	.	.	CASSEGAGYSNQPQHF	TGTGCCAGCAGTGAAGGGGCAGGGTATAGCAATCAGCCCCAGCATTTT
TRBV27	TRBJ2-3	TRBD2	.	CASSLLAGGTSTDTQYF	TGTGCCAGCAGTTTGCTAGCGGGGGGCACTAGCACAGATACGCAGTATTTT
TRBV21-1	TRBJ1-5	.	.	CASSLGEEQPQHF	TGTGCCAGCAGCTTAGGAGAAGAACAGCCCCAGCATTTT
TRBV27	TRBJ1-5	.	.	CASKTAGPQHF	TGTGCCTCCAAAACAGCCGGGCCCCAGCATTTT
TRBV13	TRBJ2-7	TRBD1	.	CASSLGQGAYEQYF	TGTGCCAGCAGCTTGGGACAGGGGGCATACGAGCAGTACTTC
TRBV5-5	TRBJ2-3	.	.	CASSLRVQGHTDTQYF	TGTGCCAGCAGCTTGCGGGTCCAGGGCCACACAGATACGCAGTATTTT
TRBV4-1	TRBJ1-1	.	.	CASSQVQGNTEAFF	TGCGCCAGCAGCCAAGTCCAGGGGAACACTGAAGCTTTCTTT